A single sample is the source of the 23 T cell receptor beta chains below, sequenced in a study of regulatory T cells in long-lasting Graves disease. Regarding time point: newly diagnosed GD, antithyroid drugs for less than 3 months. PBMCs provided the RNA from which the TCR library was made. Library construction for TCR beta used iRepertoire HTBI primers and Arm-PCR of CDR3 regions. TCRdb re-analysed the multiplex PCR reads in MiXCR, keeping a single row per CDR3 protein. Of about 440,000 distinct CDR3 sequences listed, approximately 16% are singletons. These data were likewise used in another study, on T cells in Graves' hyperthyroidism and ophthalmopathy.

Specimen: peripheral blood mononuclear cells (PBMCs), collected at new diagnosis, from a patient treated with antithyroid drugs. Receptor source: a woman aged 25 to 39 with Graves disease.

V and J are TRBV4-3 and TRBJ1-5; D gene unclear. Germline CDR1 reads LGHNA; CDR2 reads YSLEER. Between the trimmed V and J ends, which lost 0 bases and 6 bases, there was a span of 9 bases. This CDR3 comprises 14 residues. The CDR3 DNA is TGCGCCAGCAGCCAAGATACGTGGAGTCAGCCCCAGCATTTT. As protein: CASSQDTWSQPQHF.

This clonotype was observed at least ten times. This rearrangement joins TRBV7-3 to TRBJ2-3, with a weak D call TRBD2 (5 bases). V gave up 2 bases and J gave up 1 base, with 10 bases separating them. The CDR3 sequence is 15 residues long. CDR1 and CDR2 (germline): SGHTA, FQGTGA. The CDR3 here is CASSLSSGRTDTQYF. As DNA, the CDR3 is TGTGCCAGCAGCTTATCGAGCGGCCGCACAGATACGCAGTATTTT.

This clonotype was observed a few times. This chain links TRBV4-2 with TRBJ1-3; no clear D gene. Germline V gives CDR1 LGHNA, CDR2 YNFKEQ. The CDR3 consists of 15 residues. Trimming shortened V by 1 base and J by 2 bases, and 9 bases separated the two germline ends. The DNA for the CDR3 is TGTGCCAGCAGCCAAGGTTCAGATCCTGGAAACACCATATATTTT. It is translated as CASSQGSDPGNTIYF.

This clonotype was recorded many times. V and J are TRBV2 and TRBJ2-7, with TRBD2 matching over 12 bases. V gave up 0 bases and J gave up 0 bases; unmatched junction bases: 3. Germline assignment: CDR1 SNHLY and CDR2 FYNNEI. The CDR3 is 17 amino acids. The CDR3 reads CASSEAGLAGASYEQYF. The CDR3 bases are TGTGCCAGCAGTGAAGCGGGACTAGCGGGCGCCTCCTACGAGCAGTACTTC.

The chain joins TRBV9 to TRBJ2-7; a weak D match, TRBD1 (5 bases). The CDR3 runs to 14 residues. Germline V CDR1 and CDR2: SGDLS, YYNGEE. V gave up 3 bases and J gave up 4 bases, with 14 bases separating them. This CDR3 is CASSATDIAYEQYF. CDR3 DNA: TGTGCCAGCAGCGCAACGGACATTGCTTACGAGCAGTACTTC.

This clonotype was seen many times. The chain combines TRBV7-9 with TRBJ2-7, with TRBD2 matching 12 bases. The CDR3 totals 14 residues. V shed 3 bases and J 5 bases; nucleotides not matched to a gene: 2. Germline V gives CDR1 SEHNR, CDR2 FQNEAQ (reference sequence). CDR3 nucleotides: TGTGCCAGCAGCTTGACTAGCGGGAGTAACGAGCAGTACTTC. Its protein product is CASSLTSGSNEQYF.

This clonotype came up a few times. V usage is TRBV30 and J usage is TRBJ2-1, with D possibly matching TRBD2 (6 bases). The germline gives CDR1 GTSNPN, CDR2 SVGIG (reference sequence). The CDR3 is 17 amino acids. Trimming stripped 1 base from V and 3 bases from J, with 19 bases between. The CDR3 nucleotides read TGTGCCTGGAGTGCCCCCAAAACTAGCAGAAACTACAATGAGCAGTTCTTC. It codes for CAWSAPKTSRNYNEQFF.

This clonotype occurred a few times. J is TRBJ2-1 and V is TRBV29-1, with 9 bases lining up with TRBD2. The CDR3 has 13 residues. Unmatched junction bases numbered 14, after V lost 8 bases and J lost 12 bases. From germline, CDR1 is SQVTM and CDR2 ANQGSEA. DNA of the CDR3: TGCAGCCCACCAAGTCAGGGCGGGAGGGCGCAGTTCTTC. It specifies CSPPSQGGRAQFF.

In its sample, this clonotype was seen a few times. The J gene is TRBJ2-1, the V gene TRBV14; no clear D gene. CDR3 size: 12 residues. The V gene's germline CDR1 is SGHDN and CDR2 FVKESK. V was shortened by 2 bases and J by 6 bases, with 5 bases between the two germline ends. The CDR3: CASSQSINEQFF. In nucleotides, the CDR3 is TGTGCCAGCAGCCAAAGTATCAATGAGCAGTTCTTC.

The sample holds many counts of this clonotype. The chain joins TRBV24-1 to TRBJ1-4; D uncertain. Trimming shortened V by 8 bases and J by 3 bases, and 12 bases separated the two germline ends. This CDR3 comprises 14 residues. Germline CDR1 is KGHDR and CDR2 is SFDVKD. The CDR3 loop is CATTRTRANEKLFF. CDR3 bases: TGTGCCACCACTAGGACGCGGGCTAATGAAAAACTGTTTTTT.

This clonotype was seen ten or more times. V usage is TRBV7-3 and J usage is TRBJ2-1, with D possibly TRBD2 on 5 matching bases. CDR3 size: 15 residues. Trimming shortened V by 2 bases and J by 5 bases, and 13 bases separated the two germline ends. Looked up from germline, CDR1 is SGHTA and CDR2 is FQGTGA. The CDR3 coding sequence is TGTGCCAGCAGCTTATTCCGGGGTCCCAACAATGAGCAGTTCTTC. Translating it yields CASSLFRGPNNEQFF.

This clonotype was picked up a small number of times. The gene calls are TRBV19 and TRBJ1-4; D is unclear. Germline CDR1 is LNHDA and CDR2 is SQIVND (reference sequence). Trimming cost V 6 bases and J 0 bases, with 11 bases left between them. CDR3 size: 15 residues. The CDR3 spells CASRREPATNEKLFF. DNA for the CDR3: TGTGCCAGTAGAAGGGAGCCAGCAACTAATGAAAAACTGTTTTTT.

This clonotype was observed a handful of times. V and J are TRBV2 and TRBJ1-3, with 8 bases aligning to TRBD1. Trimming at V came to 6 bases and at J to 0 bases, leaving 4 bases not matched to a gene. The germline V gene encodes CDR1 SNHLY and CDR2 FYNNEI. The CDR3 spans 15 residues. The CDR3 bases are TGTGCCAGCAGACCCACAGGGGGCTCTGGAAACACCATATATTTT. Translated, it gives CASRPTGGSGNTIYF.

The sample holds many counts of this clonotype. The rearrangement joins TRBV11-2 to TRBJ1-2; 8 bases are shared with TRBD1. Trimming took 5 bases from V and 0 from J; bases not matched to a gene: 5. The length of the CDR3 is 15 residues. The germline V gene has CDR1 SGHAT and CDR2 FQNNGV. The CDR3 is CASSLDRGANYGYTF. CDR3 in DNA: TGTGCCAGCAGCCTCGACAGGGGCGCTAACTATGGCTACACCTTC.

This rearrangement joins TRBV7-2 to TRBJ2-7; D possibly corresponds to TRBD2 (5 bases). The CDR3 sequence is 13 residues long. Germline-derived CDR1 and CDR2 are SGHTA and FQGNSA. V lost 3 bases and J 6 bases, leaving 12 bases between the germline ends. CDR3 sequence reads: CASSFGWEREQYF. DNA of the CDR3: TGTGCCAGCAGCTTTGGGTGGGAGCGCGAGCAGTACTTC.

This clonotype was seen only a few times. The chain uses TRBV5-4 and TRBJ2-1, with D perhaps TRBD2 (6 bases). The CDR3 length is 18 residues. In germline, CDR1 is SGHNT, CDR2 YYREEE (reference sequence). Trimming pared 4 bases from V and 0 bases from J, leaving 20 bases between. The CDR3 DNA reads TGTGCCAGCAGCCTCAAGCCCGGGGGTGGAAACTCCTACAATGAGCAGTTCTTC. This gives the protein CASSLKPGGGNSYNEQFF.

CDR3 sequence: CASSLGPGEFTDTQYF. DNA of the CDR3: TGTGCCAGCAGCCTCGGTCCCGGCGAGTTCACAGATACGCAGTATTTT. The chain uses TRBV5-4 and TRBJ2-3; D unclear. This CDR3 has 16 amino acids. V lost 4 bases and J lost 2, with 17 bases in between. In germline, CDR1 is SGHNT, CDR2 YYREEE (reference sequence).

The chain recombines TRBV4-2 with TRBJ2-7; TRBD2 is a possible D gene (5 bases). The CDR3 extends over 14 amino acids. V lost 4 bases and J lost 2, with 12 bases in between. In germline, CDR1 is LGHNA, CDR2 YNFKEQ. The CDR3 coding sequence is TGTGCCAGCAGCCCCGGCGGGTCAACCTACGAGCAGTACTTC. It yields the protein CASSPGGSTYEQYF.

CDR3 nucleotide sequence: TGTGCCAGCAGCGGGCAGGACGGCATCAGACCTAATGAAAAACTGTTTTTT. This encodes CASSGQDGIRPNEKLFF. V gene TRBV9 combines with J gene TRBJ1-4; no definite D call. Trimming took 3 bases from V and 3 from J, leaving 18 bases between them. The CDR3 has 17 residues. Per germline, CDR1 SGDLS and CDR2 YYNGEE.

This clonotype was counted at least ten times. The J gene is TRBJ2-2, the V gene TRBV28; 10 nucleotides agree with TRBD2. The CDR3 totals 16 residues. With 4 bases clipped from V and 4 bases from J, the junction kept 6 bases outside the gene matches. Germline assignment: CDR1 MDHEN and CDR2 SYDVKM. The CDR3: CASSSSGSVGTGELFF. CDR3 DNA: TGTGCCAGCAGTTCTAGCGGGAGTGTTGGCACCGGGGAGCTGTTTTTT.

Worth noting for this clonotype: This may arise from a read error, as a much more abundant clone is one base away. The CDR3 is CSARDGRGTQYF. As DNA, the CDR3 is TGCAGTGCTAGGGACGGAAGAGGGACCCAGTACTTC. J is TRBJ2-4 and V is TRBV20-1; D gene ambiguous. The closer fit of TRBJ2-5 to the DNA end suggests the J call may be wrong. The CDR3 consists of 12 residues. Germline-derived CDR1 and CDR2 are DFQATT and SNEGSKA (reference sequence).

This clonotype turned up a few times. V is TRBV10-3 and J is TRBJ2-7; D perhaps matches TRBD2 (5 bases). V shed 0 bases and J shed 7 bases, with 7 bases lying between them. The germline gives CDR1 ENHRY, CDR2 SYGVKD. This CDR3 spans 12 amino acids. CDR3 bases: TGTGCCATCAGTGAGTCGGAGGAAGAGCAGTACTTC. Its protein is CAISESEEEQYF.

This clonotype was counted ten times or more. CDR3 sequence: CASSQDKGGTYNEQFF. The CDR3 DNA is TGTGCCAGCAGCCAAGATAAGGGGGGGACCTACAATGAGCAGTTCTTC. The rearrangement links TRBV3-1 to TRBJ2-1, with D perhaps TRBD2 (7 bases). CDR3 length: 16 residues. CDR1 is LGHDT, CDR2 YNNKEL, per germline (reference sequence). V was cut by 0 bases and J by 2 bases, with 11 bases left in between.